Below, 12 T cell receptor beta chains from the same sample are listed, as sequenced in a study of beta chain features in type 1 diabetes. Findings and caveats of the study: There was a moderate but significant shortening of TCRB CDR3s in all four CD4+ subsets of Type 1 diabetes patients.

Expressed TCRB transcripts were sequenced, since all the RNA that had been isolated was reverse transcribed. TCRdb's copy holds only in-frame clones and misses some; the assay was immunoSEQ multiplex PCR. The table shows a few hundred thousand clones, with 20% to 25% occurring only once. These receptors' antigens are unknown. Sequenced: naive CD4+ T cells from blood. All receptors come from a woman aged 25 to 45 with type 1 diabetes.

This chain links TRBV4-1 with TRBJ2-7, with TRBD1 identical over 9 bases. The V segment lost 6 bases and the J segment 3 bases; nucleotides outside the gene matches: 6. The CDR3 runs 14 residues. CDR1 is MGHRA, CDR2 YSYEKL, per germline. CDR3 in DNA: TGCGCCAGCAGACCCCGGGACAGGGTCTACGAGCAGTACTTC. It translates to CASRPRDRVYEQYF.

The rearrangement links TRBV30 to TRBJ2-5; 8 bases line up with TRBD2. The CDR3 length is 17 residues. The V gene's germline CDR1 is GTSNPN and CDR2 SVGIG (reference sequence). The V segment lost 6 bases and the J segment 4 bases; nucleotides outside the gene matches: 19. The CDR3 DNA is TGTGCCTGCACTACACGGCGGGAGGCCCTCGTGGGAGAGACCCAGTACTTC. Protein sequence: CACTTRREALVGETQYF.

The chain is built from TRBV4-1 and TRBJ2-1, with D perhaps matching TRBD2 (6 bases). Per the germline V gene, CDR1 is MGHRA and CDR2 is YSYEKL. The CDR3 consists of 16 residues. Deletions cut 1 base from V and 5 bases from J, with 15 bases between. The CDR3 region is CASSQALERANNEQFF. The CDR3 DNA reads TGCGCCAGCAGCCAAGCGTTGGAGCGGGCCAACAATGAGCAGTTCTTC.

This clone was detected only a few times. The chain carries TRBV5-6 and TRBJ1-2; possible D gene TRBD1, 6 bases. This CDR3 region has 15 residues. The V and J ends lost 1 base and 4 bases respectively, with 14 bases between them. Germline loops: CDR1 SGHDT, CDR2 YYEEEE. The CDR3 reads CASSLSGGYGYGYTF. Here the CDR3 DNA reads TGTGCCAGCAGCTTGTCTGGGGGCTACGGCTATGGCTACACCTTC.

The chain employs TRBV9 and TRBJ2-1; the D gene is possibly TRBD2 (5 bases). CDR3 length: 16 amino acids. V lost 4 bases and J lost 0, with 14 bases in between. Per the germline V gene, CDR1 is SGDLS and CDR2 is YYNGEE. The CDR3 nucleotides read TGTGCCAGCAGCTCAGGACTTCGGAGCTCCTACAATGAGCAGTTCTTC. Its protein is CASSSGLRSSYNEQFF.

In this sample, this clone turned up a few times. This sequence joins TRBV29-1 and TRBJ1-1; D perhaps matches TRBD1 (6 bases). V was pared by 4 bases and J by 0 bases, with 12 bases between. Germline V lookup: CDR1 SQVTM, CDR2 ANQGSEA. There are 14 residues in the CDR3. DNA of the CDR3: TGCAGCGTTGCCGGACAGAATCTGAACACTGAAGCTTTCTTT. This gives the protein CSVAGQNLNTEAFF.

This clone has just a few counts. The V call is TRBV30, the J call TRBJ1-5; 9 positions match TRBD1. V shed 2 bases and J 3 bases; nucleotides not matched to a gene: 8. From germline, CDR1 is GTSNPN and CDR2 SVGIG (reference sequence). The CDR3 totals 16 residues. CDR3 loop: CAWSTRTGDYNQPQHF. DNA for the CDR3: TGTGCCTGGAGTACCAGGACAGGGGACTACAATCAGCCCCAGCATTTT.

This clone was counted only a few times. The junction differs from germline at one of its ends, possibly a read error. The V and J genes are TRBV2 and TRBJ2-7; a possible D gene is TRBD1 (6 bases). Germline V gene sequence: CDR1 SNHLY, CDR2 FYNNEI. There are 10 residues in the CDR3. The DNA of the CDR3 is TGTGCCAGCAGTGAAAACAGGGCCCGGTTC. Its protein product is CASSENRARF. Drawing the rest from reference TRBV2 and TRBJ2-7, the complete variable domain is EPEVTQTPSHQVTQMGQEVILRCVPISNHLYFYWYRQILGQKVEFLVSFYNNEISEKSEIFDDQFSVERPDGSNFTLKIRSTKLEDSAMYFCASSENRARFGPGTRLTVT.

This clone was detected only a few times. The chain recombines TRBV11-2 with TRBJ2-5; weak D call: TRBD1 (5 bases). Germline loops: CDR1 SGHAT, CDR2 FQNNGV. The CDR3 length is 14 residues. V was trimmed by 5 bases and J by 2 bases, leaving 12 bases between them. This chain's CDR3 is CASSPSPGQETQYF. The CDR3 DNA reads as TGTGCCAGCAGCCCCAGTCCAGGGCAAGAGACCCAGTACTTC.

Comments on this clone: Within the sample, other DNA sequences also encode this same CDR3. The chain combines TRBV28 with TRBJ2-7; maybe TRBD2 (6 bases). V was cut by 1 base and J by 3 bases, with 7 bases left in between. Germline CDR1 reads MDHEN; CDR2 reads SYDVKM. The CDR3 length is 13 residues. CDR3 sequence (DNA): TGTGCCAGCAGTTTATCGCGGGGCTACGAGCAGTACTTC. Its protein is CASSLSRGYEQYF.

The rearrangement links TRBV18 to TRBJ2-7; maybe TRBD1 (5 bases). V was cut by 6 bases and J by 7 bases, with 22 bases left in between. Per the germline V gene, CDR1 is KGHSH and CDR2 is LQKENI. The CDR3 loop spans 15 amino acids. CDR3 DNA: TGTGCCAGCTCGCCCCAGAGAGAGCAGGGCGAAGAGCAGTACTTC. Translating gives CASSPQREQGEEQYF.

The chain links TRBV10-3 to TRBJ1-1, with 10 bases matching TRBD1. CDR3 length equals 16 residues. With 3 bases clipped from V and 3 bases from J, the junction kept 7 bases outside the gene matches. Germline CDR1 reads ENHRY; CDR2 reads SYGVKD. The CDR3 nucleotides are TGTGCCATCAGTGACACCGGGACAGGGGTATACACTGAAGCTTTCTTT. Protein sequence: CAISDTGTGVYTEAFF.